The 9 T cell receptor beta chains reported below all come from one sample, sequenced in a study of T cells after yellow fever vaccination. TCRdb called the 5' RACE reads again in MiXCR, with one record for every CDR3 protein. The profile covers 400,000 to 450,000 distinct CDR3 sequences, with around 20% appearing a single time and about a sixth taken by the ten largest. This material consisted of PBMCs, taken before the yellow fever booster vaccination. The receptors were gathered from a man aged 18-30 years who received the YFV17D yellow fever vaccine.

This clonotype was detected only a few times. The chain links TRBV7-2 to TRBJ2-7; 14 positions match TRBD2. The CDR3 covers 16 residues. V lost 3 bases and J lost 11; bases outside the gene matches: 12. CDR1 is SGHTA and CDR2 is FQGNSA in the germline V gene. The CDR3 protein is CASSLGLAGVLGRKYF. The CDR3 DNA is TGTGCCAGCAGCTTGGGACTAGCGGGGGTCCTGGGTAGGAAGTACTTC.

This clonotype showed up just a few times. The chain has TRBV7-2 and TRBJ2-7, with a weak D call TRBD1 (5 bases). The CDR3 length is 11 residues. Germline assignment: CDR1 SGHTA and CDR2 FQGNSA. Trimming removed 8 bases from V and 6 bases from J, with 11 bases in between. CDR3 sequence (DNA): TGTGCCAGCGTGGGGCTTCTCGAGCAGTACTTC. Translating gives CASVGLLEQYF. The whole variable domain, filled in from reference TRBV7-2 and TRBJ2-7, reads GAGVSQSPSNKVTEKGKDVELRCDPISGHTALYWYRQSLGQGLEFLIYFQGNSAPDKSGLPSDRFSAERTGGSVSTLTIQRTQQEDSAVYLCASVGLLEQYFGPGTRLTVT.

This clonotype was found a few times. J is TRBJ1-1 and V is TRBV4-1, with a possible D match to TRBD1 (5 bases). The CDR3 is 16 residues long. V was clipped by 3 bases and J by 4 bases, with 18 bases between them. Germline assignment: CDR1 MGHRA and CDR2 YSYEKL. The CDR3 nucleotides read TGCGCCAGCAGCCAGTATACAGGCGGTTTTAGCACTGAAGCTTTCTTT. This sequence encodes CASSQYTGGFSTEAFF.

The chain is built from TRBV11-2 and TRBJ2-3; 10 bases match TRBD2. Germline V CDR1 and CDR2: SGHAT, FQNNGV. With V trimmed by 5 bases and J by 3 bases, 11 bases remained unmatched. The CDR3 is 17 residues long. CDR3 sequence: CASSPGGSGGVTDTQYF. The CDR3 region has the DNA TGTGCCAGCAGCCCCGGTGGAAGCGGGGGGGTAACAGATACGCAGTATTTT.

This clonotype showed up many times. V and J are TRBV5-1 and TRBJ2-1, with D perhaps matching TRBD1 (6 bases). The V and J ends lost 3 bases and 3 bases respectively, with 10 bases between them. There are 14 residues in the CDR3. Per germline, CDR1 SGHRS and CDR2 YFSETQ. CDR3 DNA sequence: TGCGCCAGCAGCTCCCAGGGGAACTACAATGAGCAGTTCTTC. Translated, it gives CASSSQGNYNEQFF.

V gene TRBV5-1 combines with J gene TRBJ2-2; 7 bases align to TRBD1. The trim removed 4 bases at V and 6 bases at J, leaving 9 bases unmatched. The CDR3 runs to 15 residues. The V gene's germline CDR1 is SGHRS and CDR2 YFSETQ. CDR3 residues: CASSIRTGLPGELFF. CDR3 sequence (DNA): TGCGCCAGCAGCATTAGGACAGGCCTCCCCGGGGAGCTGTTTTTT.

The chain couples TRBV6-2 or TRBV6-3 to TRBJ2-3; the D gene is possibly TRBD1 (5 bases). The CDR3 sequence is 13 residues long. Trimming shortened V by 2 bases and J by 4 bases, and 7 bases separated the two germline ends. CDR1 and CDR2 (germline): MNHEY, SVGEGT. The CDR3 reads CASSYQGSDTQYF. The CDR3 DNA sequence: TGTGCCAGCAGTTACCAGGGATCAGATACGCAGTATTTT.

The chain links TRBV4-3 to TRBJ1-2; no clear D gene. Germline V gene data show CDR1 as LGHNA and CDR2 as YSLEER. Trimming took 0 bases from V and 1 from J, leaving 6 bases between them. This CDR3 spans 14 amino acids. DNA for the CDR3: TGCGCCAGCAGCCAAGATACAGTTAACTATGGCTACACCTTC. It codes for CASSQDTVNYGYTF.

The CDR3 DNA is TGTGCCAGCAGCCCAGGCCTAGTGGATACGCAGTATTTT. It is translated as CASSPGLVDTQYF. The chain uses TRBV7-2 and TRBJ2-3; D ambiguous. The germline V gene has CDR1 SGHTA and CDR2 FQGNSA. V lost 5 bases and J lost 6, with 12 bases in between. The CDR3 consists of 13 residues.